The rows below give T cell receptor beta chains drawn from one sample of a study of OX40 agonist ivuxolimab in advanced cancers. Assay used: immunoSEQ multiplex PCR; TCRdb lists only in-frame clones, some missing. The sample comprises fewer than 85,000 clones, about nine tenths of which are singletons, and approximately 0.7% rests with the top ten. The specimen comprised CD4+ or CD8+ T cells sorted from blood, sampled in a trial of the OX40 agonist ivuxolimab. These receptors came from an adult with an advanced solid tumor such as melanoma, head and neck, liver or kidney cancer. CDR3s include the opening cysteine and the closing phenylalanine or tryptophan. The order of the fields is clone size, J gene, V gene, D gene, CDR3 DNA, CDR3 protein. A D gene is named only where the DNA matches it firmly. The listing skips clone size in some rows; elsewhere it reads once, few, many or a size class.

size: -
J: TRBJ2-6
V: TRBV2
D: -
DNA: TGTGCCGGTAGGCGGGACGCCGGGGCCAACGTCCTGACTTTC
CDR3: CAGRRDAGANVLTF

size: few
J: TRBJ1-1
V: TRBV20-1
D: -
DNA: TGCAGTGCTAGAGCTGACCCGGCGGCTTTCTTT
CDR3: CSARADPAAFF

size: -
J: TRBJ2-2
V: TRBV7-8
D: -
DNA: TGTGCCAGCAGCTTATTTTCGGGCTTCGGGGAGCTGTTTTTT
CDR3: CASSLFSGFGELFF

size: once
J: TRBJ2-1
V: TRBV5-1
D: TRBD2
DNA: TGCGCCAGCTTTCTAGCGGGAGGTCATGAGCAGTTCTTC
CDR3: CASFLAGGHEQFF

size: -
J: TRBJ2-7
V: TRBV9
D: TRBD2
DNA: TGTGCCAGCAGCGTAGGGGGTAGCGGGAGCTCCTACGAGCAGTACTTC
CDR3: CASSVGGSGSSYEQYF

size: -
J: TRBJ1-5
V: TRBV2
D: -
DNA: TGTGCCAGCAGGACAGGAGATAGCAATCAGCCCCAGCATTTT
CDR3: CASRTGDSNQPQHF

size: -
J: TRBJ1-2
V: TRBV28
D: TRBD1
DNA: TGTGCCAGCAGGCCGACAGGGTCAAACTATGGCTACACCTTC
CDR3: CASRPTGSNYGYTF

size: -
J: TRBJ1-3
V: TRBV2
D: -
DNA: TGTGCCAGCAGTAGGGGGACCATATATTTT
CDR3: CASSRGTIYF

size: -
J: TRBJ2-2
V: TRBV18
D: TRBD2
DNA: TGTGCCAGCTCACAGAGAGGTCTAGCGGGAGGTTCGAACACCGGGGAGCTGTTTTTT
CDR3: CASSQRGLAGGSNTGELFF

size: -
J: TRBJ2-7
V: TRBV6-1
D: -
DNA: TGTGCCAGCACTAAGGACAAGTACGAGCAGTACTTC
CDR3: CASTKDKYEQYF

size: -
J: TRBJ2-1
V: TRBV28
D: -
DNA: TGTGCCAGCAGTACCCCTGGCGGTAGCTCCTACAATGAGCAGTTCTTC
CDR3: CASSTPGGSSYNEQFF

size: -
J: TRBJ2-7
V: TRBV19
D: TRBD1
DNA: TGTGCCAGTAGTAGTGGTAGGACAGGAGAATACGAGCAGTACTTC
CDR3: CASSSGRTGEYEQYF

size: -
J: TRBJ2-3
V: TRBV5-6
D: -
DNA: TGTGCCAGCAGCTTGGGTCCCACAGATACGCAGTATTTT
CDR3: CASSLGPTDTQYF

size: -
J: TRBJ2-5
V: TRBV5-1
D: -
DNA: TGCGCCAGCAGAAAGGGTCAAGAGACCCAGTACTTC
CDR3: CASRKGQETQYF

size: -
J: TRBJ1-5
V: TRBV19
D: -
DNA: TGTGCCAGTAGTATTTTTTGGGATAGCAATCAGCCCCAGCATTTT
CDR3: CASSIFWDSNQPQHF

size: -
J: TRBJ1-3
V: TRBV7-8
D: -
DNA: TGTGCCAGCAGCTTAGACCGTTTCGGCTACACCATATATTTT
CDR3: CASSLDRFGYTIYF

size: -
J: TRBJ2-7
V: TRBV11-2
D: -
DNA: TGTGCCAGCAGCTTAGTTGGGGGCGCCTCCTACGAGCAGTACTTC
CDR3: CASSLVGGASYEQYF

size: -
J: TRBJ1-3
V: TRBV30
D: TRBD1
DNA: TGTGCCTGGACCTCCCAGGGGGGGTATGGAAACACCATATATTTT
CDR3: CAWTSQGGYGNTIYF

size: -
J: TRBJ2-7
V: TRBV13
D: TRBD1
DNA: TGTGCCAGCAGCGAAGGGACAGCGAGCTCCTACGAGCAGTACTTC
CDR3: CASSEGTASSYEQYF

size: once
J: TRBJ2-2
V: TRBV30
D: -
DNA: TGTGCCTGGAGTGTTGAGGGGGGGAACACCGGGGAGCTGTTTTTT
CDR3: CAWSVEGGNTGELFF

size: -
J: TRBJ1-5
V: TRBV7-2
D: -
DNA: TGTGCCAGCAGCTTAGCAGGGGACAATCAGCCCCAGCATTTT
CDR3: CASSLAGDNQPQHF

size: -
J: TRBJ1-3
V: TRBV10-1
D: -
DNA: TGCGCCAGCAGTGGGACAGCTGGAAACACCATATATTTT
CDR3: CASSGTAGNTIYF

size: -
J: TRBJ1-4
V: TRBV5-1
D: TRBD1
DNA: TGCGCCAGCAGCTCCGGACAGGGAAATGAAAAACTGTTTTTT
CDR3: CASSSGQGNEKLFF